This T cell receptor beta chain was retrieved from a study of immune cell composition in non-small cell lung cancer. As regards this clone: Its specificity is not known.

Study-wide points: Tumour-associated clones >0.5% occurred in 25% to 35% of adenocarcinomas, 75% of squamous. Smoking pack-years did not significantly correlate with tumour TCR-beta clonality.

The normal lung sample lay at least 3 cm, and maximally far, from the tumour. With 4 bases removed from V and 4 bases from J, the gap between germline ends came to 12 bases. Looked up from germline, CDR1 is SGHNT and CDR2 is YYREEE (reference sequence). This CDR3 is built from 14 residues. Repertoires were generated with immunoSEQ multiplex PCR, while TCRdb's copy carries only in-frame clones and drops some. The table lists about 9,000 clones, 70% to 85% of them singletons, with 13% in the top ten. The chain couples TRBV5-4 to TRBJ2-1; D possibly matches TRBD1 or TRBD2 (5 bases each). This receptor was taken from a human donor with non-small cell lung cancer. Sequenced material: non-adjacent lung tissue. CDR3 nucleotides: TGTGCCAGCAGCCCACGGGACCCTTACAATGAGCAGTTCTTC. It yields the protein CASSPRDPYNEQFF.